One and the same sample provided the 13 T cell receptor beta chains below, sequenced in a study of OX40 agonist ivuxolimab in advanced cancers. Using immunoSEQ multiplex PCR, the repertoire was profiled, and TCRdb retains in-frame clones only, with some absent. The data contain 40,000 to 60,000 clones, around 90% of them seen just once; the ten biggest clones take up 5.5% to 8.5%. The sample consisted of CD4+ or CD8+ T cells sorted from blood, taken in a trial of the OX40 agonist ivuxolimab. The receptors derive from an adult with an advanced solid tumor such as melanoma, head and neck, liver or kidney cancer.

V usage is TRBV4-1 and J usage is TRBJ1-1; possibly TRBD1 for D (5 bases). Germline values: CDR1 MGHRA, CDR2 YSYEKL. The CDR3 spans 17 residues. V gave up 3 bases and J gave up 4 bases, with 21 bases separating them. This CDR3 reads CASSHKPRVSSRTEAFF. The CDR3 nucleotides are TGCGCCAGCAGCCATAAACCCAGGGTAAGTTCGCGCACTGAAGCTTTCTTT.

V and J are TRBV25-1 and TRBJ1-1; a possible D gene is TRBD1 (5 bases). V was trimmed by 6 bases and J by 4 bases, leaving 9 bases between them. The CDR3 length is 12 residues. CDR1 is MGHDK and CDR2 is SYGVNS in the germline V gene. The CDR3 bases are TGTGCCAGCAGGGATAGGGGCACTGAAGCTTTCTTT. This encodes CASRDRGTEAFF.

The chain employs TRBV4-1 and TRBJ1-1; 11 bases agree with TRBD1. The CDR3 has 15 residues. Looked up from germline, CDR1 is MGHRA and CDR2 is YSYEKL. With V trimmed by 1 base and J by 5 bases, 3 bases remained unmatched. Written as DNA, the CDR3 is TGCGCCAGCAGCCAAGTTGGGACAGGGGGAACTGAAGCTTTCTTT. It is translated as CASSQVGTGGTEAFF.

This chain joins TRBV11-2 and TRBJ1-1; the D is unclear. Germline V gene data show CDR1 as SGHAT and CDR2 as FQNNGV. V was clipped by 1 base and J by 7 bases, with 10 bases between them. The CDR3 runs to 13 residues. CDR3 in DNA: TGTGCCAGCAGCTTAGGAGAAAGGATTGAAGCTTTCTTT. Translating gives CASSLGERIEAFF.

This CDR3 reads CASGDRPYEQYF. The CDR3 coding sequence is TGTGCCAGCGGGGACAGGCCCTACGAGCAGTACTTC. This chain connects TRBV2 to TRBJ2-7, with 8 positions matching TRBD1. Per germline, CDR1 SNHLY and CDR2 FYNNEI. The trim removed 8 bases at V and 2 bases at J, leaving 2 bases unmatched. The CDR3 runs to 12 residues.

J is TRBJ1-1 and V is TRBV5-4; D not certain. CDR1 is SGHNT and CDR2 is YYREEE in the germline V gene (reference sequence). V was clipped by 0 bases and J by 0 bases, with 15 bases between them. CDR3 length: 17 residues. CDR3 sequence (DNA): TGTGCCAGCAGCTTGGAAGGAGGTGGTCTGGTGAACACTGAAGCTTTCTTT. It codes for CASSLEGGGLVNTEAFF.

The chain has TRBV6-5 and TRBJ2-3; D not certain. V was clipped by 5 bases and J by 4 bases, with 4 bases between them. This CDR3 has 11 residues. Germline CDR1 and CDR2: MNHEY and SVGAGI. This CDR3 is CASSLSDTQYF. As DNA, the CDR3 is TGTGCCAGCAGTCTCTCAGATACGCAGTATTTT.

The chain recombines TRBV7-8 with TRBJ1-2, with a tentative D call TRBD1 (5 bases). The CDR3 covers 14 residues. V was clipped by 6 bases and J by 8 bases, with 19 bases between them. Germline values: CDR1 SGHVS, CDR2 FQNEAQ. CDR3 in amino acids: CASSPSGALGGYTF. The CDR3, as DNA: TGTGCCAGCAGTCCCTCCGGGGCCCTGGGGGGCTACACCTTC.

The V and J genes are TRBV28 and TRBJ1-6; D gene ambiguous. CDR3 length: 12 residues. V was clipped by 5 bases and J by 13 bases, with 12 bases between them. The germline V gene has CDR1 MDHEN and CDR2 SYDVKM. CDR3 DNA: TGTGCCAGCAGTCCTAAGACTCGTCCCCTCCACTTT. Its protein product is CASSPKTRPLHF. Full variable domain (rest looked up from reference TRBV28 and TRBJ1-6): DVKVTQSSRYLVKRTGEKVFLECVQDMDHENMFWYRQDPGLGLRLIYFSYDVKMKEKGDIPEGYSVSREKKERFSLILESASTNQTSMYLCASSPKTRPLHFGNGTRLTVT.

The V and J genes are TRBV7-3 and TRBJ2-7, with D possibly being TRBD2 (6 bases). CDR1 is SGHTA, CDR2 FQGTGA, per germline. The CDR3 runs to 14 residues. Trimming stripped 5 bases from V and 2 bases from J, with 13 bases between. The CDR3 is CASSPGTPTYEQYF. CDR3 DNA: TGTGCCAGCAGCCCCGGGACTCCTACCTACGAGCAGTACTTC.

The chain recombines TRBV9 with TRBJ1-2, with a tentative D call TRBD1 (6 bases). This CDR3 is built from 14 residues. Trimming stripped 0 bases from V and 5 bases from J, with 11 bases between. From germline, CDR1 is SGDLS and CDR2 YYNGEE. The CDR3 sequence: CASSVATGQYGYTF. As DNA, the CDR3 is TGTGCCAGCAGCGTAGCTACAGGGCAGTATGGCTACACCTTC.

CDR3 in amino acids: CASSYARDSSYEQYV. The CDR3 DNA reads as TGTGCCAGCAGTTACGCGAGGGACAGCTCCTACGAGCAGTACGTC. J is TRBJ2-7 and V is TRBV6-6; 7 nucleotides agree with TRBD1. V dropped 2 bases and J dropped 0; count of bases not matched to a gene: 4. Germline V gives CDR1 MNHNY, CDR2 SVGAGI (reference sequence). The CDR3 consists of 15 residues.

The CDR3: CASSQVTGAGQPQHF. DNA of the CDR3: TGCGCCAGCAGCCAGGTCACAGGGGCAGGTCAGCCCCAGCATTTT. The chain couples TRBV4-1 to TRBJ1-5; 7 bases are shared with TRBD1. With V trimmed by 3 bases and J by 6 bases, 8 bases remained unmatched. Germline V CDR1 and CDR2: MGHRA, YSYEKL. This CDR3 spans 15 amino acids.